A selection of T cell receptor beta chains follows, all from one sample in a study of blood T cell repertoires in COVID-19. Clones were read by immunoSEQ multiplex PCR, and TCRdb kept only the in-frame ones, dropping some. Of around 260,000 clones in the sample, around 80% are singletons; the top ten hold roughly 4%. Material: peripheral blood. These receptors all stem from a man aged 55-75 years with acute or convalescent COVID-19. Both conserved end residues are part of each CDR3. Each record gives: V gene, clone size, J gene, D gene, CDR3 DNA, CDR3 protein. A D gene is named only where the DNA matches it firmly. Clone size appears in some rows only: once, few, many, or a class for an expanded clone.

V: TRBV27
size: -
J: TRBJ1-6
D: -
DNA: TGTGCCAGCAGTTCCCCGGCCAGGTCCTATAATTCACCCCTCCACTTT
CDR3: CASSSPARSYNSPLHF

V: TRBV20-1
size: -
J: TRBJ2-1
D: -
DNA: TGCAGTGCTAGTCTCCCTGCGGCTAGAAGTGAGCAGTTCTTC
CDR3: CSASLPAARSEQFF

V: TRBV27
size: -
J: TRBJ1-3
D: -
DNA: TGTGCCAGCAGTTTGAGCTACAGGGCTGGAAACACCATATATTTT
CDR3: CASSLSYRAGNTIYF

V: TRBV10-3
size: -
J: TRBJ2-5
D: TRBD2
DNA: TGTGCCATCAGTGAGGGGGGGGTCAAAGAGACCCAGTACTTC
CDR3: CAISEGGVKETQYF

V: TRBV5-8
size: -
J: TRBJ2-5
D: TRBD2
DNA: TGTGCCAGCAGCGAGGCCAGGAGCGGGACGTACTTC
CDR3: CASSEARSGTYF

V: TRBV9
size: -
J: TRBJ1-4
D: TRBD1
DNA: TGTGCCAGCAGCGTAGGTGGACAGGCAACTAATGAAAAACTGTTTTTT
CDR3: CASSVGGQATNEKLFF

V: TRBV9
size: -
J: TRBJ2-5
D: TRBD2
DNA: TGTGCCAGCAGCTGGTCGACTAGCGGCTTACAAGAGACCCAGTACTTC
CDR3: CASSWSTSGLQETQYF

V: TRBV9
size: once
J: TRBJ1-1
D: TRBD1
DNA: TGTGCCAGCAGCTCGGGACAGGGGATTAGAGGCACTGAAGCTTTCTTT
CDR3: CASSSGQGIRGTEAFF

V: TRBV4-3
size: -
J: TRBJ1-6
D: -
DNA: TGCGCCAGCAGCCCATTGGGAGATTCACCCCTCCACTTT
CDR3: CASSPLGDSPLHF

V: TRBV10-3
size: -
J: TRBJ1-4
D: TRBD1
DNA: TGTGCCATCAGTGCCCTGACAGGGGGTAATGAAAAACTGTTTTTT
CDR3: CAISALTGGNEKLFF

V: TRBV7-9
size: once
J: TRBJ2-1
D: TRBD2
DNA: TGTGCCAGCAGCTTATCTGTAGCTCCGGCGGGAGTACCCAATGAGCAGTTCTTC
CDR3: CASSLSVAPAGVPNEQFF

V: TRBV3-1/TRBV3-2
size: once
J: TRBJ2-5
D: -
DNA: TGTGCCAGCAGCCACGAAGGCGAGGGGACCCAGTACTTC
CDR3: CASSHEGEGTQYF

V: TRBV2
size: once
J: TRBJ1-2
D: TRBD1
DNA: TGTGCCAGCACCGTGACAGGGGATTCTGGCTACACCTTC
CDR3: CASTVTGDSGYTF

V: TRBV9
size: -
J: TRBJ2-1
D: -
DNA: TGTGCCAGCAGCCCTCTCGGCTCCTACAATGAGCAGTTCTTC
CDR3: CASSPLGSYNEQFF

V: TRBV19
size: -
J: TRBJ1-2
D: -
DNA: TGTGCCAGTAGTAACTTATATGGCTACACCTTC
CDR3: CASSNLYGYTF

V: TRBV2
size: -
J: TRBJ1-1
D: -
DNA: TGTGCCAGCAGGAGCACGGCAGGGCCGAACACTGAAGCTTTCTTT
CDR3: CASRSTAGPNTEAFF

V: TRBV5-4
size: -
J: TRBJ1-2
D: TRBD1
DNA: TGTGCCAGCAGCTTGGCGGCAGGGGGCGAGTATGGCTACACCTTC
CDR3: CASSLAAGGEYGYTF

V: TRBV4-2
size: -
J: TRBJ1-1
D: TRBD1
DNA: TGTGCCAGCAGCCAACCTCAGGGACAGGGGGCTGCGGCTTTCTTT
CDR3: CASSQPQGQGAAAFF

V: TRBV21-1
size: -
J: TRBJ1-5
D: -
DNA: TGTGCCAGCAGCAAAGGGGGGACAGGGGACCCTTTTAGCAATCAGCCCCAGCATTTT
CDR3: CASSKGGTGDPFSNQPQHF

V: TRBV5-1
size: -
J: TRBJ2-7
D: -
DNA: TGCGCCAGCAGCTCGTTAGTCCCGTGGCGAGGCGAGCAGTACTTC
CDR3: CASSSLVPWRGEQYF

V: TRBV5-1
size: -
J: TRBJ2-7
D: TRBD2
DNA: TGCGCCAGCAGCCGTGGGTTAGCGGGCAACATTTACGAGCAGTACTTC
CDR3: CASSRGLAGNIYEQYF

V: TRBV5-1
size: -
J: TRBJ1-2
D: -
DNA: TGCGCCAGCAGCTGGGGGCCCCCTCGGGGAAACTATGGCTACACCTTC
CDR3: CASSWGPPRGNYGYTF

V: TRBV12-3/TRBV12-4
size: -
J: TRBJ2-7
D: -
DNA: TGTGCCAGCAGGCCGGGACAAATCGGCGAGCAGTACTTC
CDR3: CASRPGQIGEQYF

V: TRBV10-3
size: -
J: TRBJ2-1
D: TRBD2
DNA: TGTGCCATCAATGGGGGACTAGCGGGAGGAGGTGAGCAGTTCTTC
CDR3: CAINGGLAGGGEQFF

V: TRBV6-5
size: -
J: TRBJ2-2
D: -
DNA: TGTGCCAGCAGTTACCAAAACGGGGGGGAGCTGTTTTTT
CDR3: CASSYQNGGELFF

V: TRBV10-3
size: -
J: TRBJ2-1
D: TRBD1
DNA: TGTGCCATCAGTGGACAGGGGGCGAGGAATGAGCAGTTCTTC
CDR3: CAISGQGARNEQFF

V: TRBV9
size: -
J: TRBJ1-4
D: TRBD1
DNA: TGTGCCAGCAGCGAAGGGGGCGTAAGTTCGGAAAAACTGTTTTTT
CDR3: CASSEGGVSSEKLFF

V: TRBV6-5
size: -
J: TRBJ1-3
D: -
DNA: TGTGCCAGCAGTTACTCAACAGGGGGAAACACCATATATTTT
CDR3: CASSYSTGGNTIYF

V: TRBV19
size: -
J: TRBJ1-1
D: -
DNA: TGTGCCAGTAGTACCAGCCGGGGGGTCACTGAAGCTTTCTTT
CDR3: CASSTSRGVTEAFF

V: TRBV15
size: -
J: TRBJ2-1
D: -
DNA: TGTGCCACCAGCAGTGGGGCCCCCAGGGCATACAATGAGCAGTTCTTC
CDR3: CATSSGAPRAYNEQFF

V: TRBV6-4
size: -
J: TRBJ2-5
D: -
DNA: TGTGCCAGCAGCCCTCCAGGGGGGAGGCAAGAGACCCAGTACTTC
CDR3: CASSPPGGRQETQYF

V: TRBV19
size: -
J: TRBJ1-4
D: TRBD1
DNA: TGTGCCAGTAGGCGGACAGGCTTTGAAAAACTGTTTTTT
CDR3: CASRRTGFEKLFF

V: TRBV7-9
size: -
J: TRBJ2-1
D: -
DNA: TGTGCCAGCAGCCTACGTGGGGGGGCGTCTTACAATGAGCAGTTCTTC
CDR3: CASSLRGGASYNEQFF

V: TRBV7-3
size: -
J: TRBJ2-7
D: TRBD2
DNA: TGTGCCAGCAGCTTATTAGCGGGAGAGGAGTACGAGCAGTACTTC
CDR3: CASSLLAGEEYEQYF

V: TRBV4-3
size: -
J: TRBJ1-4
D: TRBD1
DNA: TGCGCCAGCAGCCAAGAGACAGGGTTTGGTGAAAAACTGTTTTTT
CDR3: CASSQETGFGEKLFF

V: TRBV18
size: -
J: TRBJ2-7
D: TRBD2
DNA: TGTGCCAGCTCACCCCTAGCGGGAGGGCCGTACGAGCAGTACTTC
CDR3: CASSPLAGGPYEQYF

V: TRBV19
size: -
J: TRBJ2-7
D: -
DNA: TGTGCCAGTAGTAGTATACAGAGCTTAGGCTACGAGCAGTACTTC
CDR3: CASSSIQSLGYEQYF

V: TRBV4-1
size: -
J: TRBJ1-1
D: -
DNA: TGCGCCAGCAGCCAACAACTTAACAGGGTAGAAGCTTTCTTT
CDR3: CASSQQLNRVEAFF

V: TRBV7-9
size: -
J: TRBJ1-2
D: -
DNA: TGTGCCAGCAGCCCGCTGGGCAGGGGAGTCTATGGCTACACCTTC
CDR3: CASSPLGRGVYGYTF

V: TRBV2
size: -
J: TRBJ2-1
D: TRBD1
DNA: TGTGCCAGCAGATCGGACAGGGGAGGTGAGCAGTTCTTC
CDR3: CASRSDRGGEQFF

V: TRBV18
size: once
J: TRBJ2-3
D: TRBD2
DNA: TGTGCCAGCTCACCGCTAGCGGCCACAGATACGCAGTATTTT
CDR3: CASSPLAATDTQYF

V: TRBV7-6
size: once
J: TRBJ2-7
D: TRBD1
DNA: TGTGCCAGCAGCCAACCGGGACAGGGTTCCTACGAGCAGTACTTC
CDR3: CASSQPGQGSYEQYF

V: TRBV14
size: -
J: TRBJ2-1
D: -
DNA: TGTGCCAGCAGCCAAGTCGGAGCATCGGGGCTGACAGGTTTCTGGCAGCAGGTTTACAATGAGCAGTTCTTC
CDR3: CASSQVGASGLTGFWQQVYNEQFF

V: TRBV6-1
size: -
J: TRBJ1-2
D: TRBD1
DNA: TGTGCCAGCAGTGAACAGGGGGACTATGGCTACACCTTC
CDR3: CASSEQGDYGYTF

V: TRBV15
size: -
J: TRBJ2-5
D: TRBD2
DNA: TGTGCCACCAGCTTACCTAGCGGAGACCCCAGAGAGACCCAGTACTTC
CDR3: CATSLPSGDPRETQYF

V: TRBV2
size: -
J: TRBJ2-7
D: -
DNA: TGTGCCAGGAACGCCCGGGAAGCCCCCGGAGAGCAGTACTTC
CDR3: CARNAREAPGEQYF

V: TRBV6-5
size: -
J: TRBJ2-1
D: TRBD2
DNA: TGTGCCAGCAGTTACTCGACTAGCGGGTACAATGAGCAGTTCTTC
CDR3: CASSYSTSGYNEQFF

V: TRBV15
size: -
J: TRBJ2-3
D: TRBD1
DNA: TGTGCCACCAGCAGAGGACAGGGAGCTGCAGATACGCAGTATTTT
CDR3: CATSRGQGAADTQYF

V: TRBV6-5
size: -
J: TRBJ2-4
D: TRBD1
DNA: TGTGCCAGCAGCCGGGACAGGAAAAACATTCAGTACTTC
CDR3: CASSRDRKNIQYF

V: TRBV18
size: -
J: TRBJ1-5
D: -
DNA: TGTGCCAGCTCTCCAGGGTGGAGCAGCAATCAGCCCCAGCATTTT
CDR3: CASSPGWSSNQPQHF

V: TRBV14
size: -
J: TRBJ1-1
D: TRBD1
DNA: TGTGCCAGCAGCCCTACAGGGGCCCTAATGAACACTGAAGCTTTCTTT
CDR3: CASSPTGALMNTEAFF

V: TRBV3-1/TRBV3-2
size: -
J: TRBJ1-6
D: -
DNA: TGTGCCAGCAGCCAAGACCTAGTAGGCAATTCACCCCTCCACTTT
CDR3: CASSQDLVGNSPLHF

V: TRBV6-5
size: -
J: TRBJ1-6
D: TRBD1
DNA: TGTGCCAGCAGTCCCCCCAGGGGGGATTCACCCCTCCACTTT
CDR3: CASSPPRGDSPLHF

V: TRBV27
size: -
J: TRBJ2-5
D: -
DNA: TGTGCCAGCAGTTCCCTCCCCGACAGAGCCGAAAAAGAGACCCAGTACTTC
CDR3: CASSSLPDRAEKETQYF

V: TRBV7-3
size: -
J: TRBJ2-2
D: -
DNA: TGTGCCAGCAGCGTAATAAACACCGGGGAGCTGTTTTTT
CDR3: CASSVINTGELFF

V: TRBV7-2
size: -
J: TRBJ2-1
D: TRBD2
DNA: TGTGCCAGCGAGCGGGGGGGCTCCTACAATGAGCAGTTCTTC
CDR3: CASERGGSYNEQFF

V: TRBV7-2
size: once
J: TRBJ2-3
D: TRBD2
DNA: TGTGCCAGCAGCTTAGGGACTAGCGGCACAGATACGCAGTATTTT
CDR3: CASSLGTSGTDTQYF

V: TRBV7-6
size: -
J: TRBJ2-2
D: -
DNA: TGTGCCAGCAGCTTAGGTACAGGGATTCCCGGGGAGCTGTTTTTT
CDR3: CASSLGTGIPGELFF

V: TRBV7-9
size: -
J: TRBJ2-1
D: TRBD2
DNA: TGTGCCAGCAGCTTGGTTAGCGGGGCCCACAATGAGCAGTTCTTC
CDR3: CASSLVSGAHNEQFF